This note documents a single T cell receptor (beta chain) sequence. All enrollees were about 18 to 100 years old and from some 24 US areas. Symptom resolution, clearance, or two negative PCRs marked the recovered donors of Cohort 3. The method was immunoSEQ multiplex PCR; TCRdb's version includes in-frame clones alone and lacks a portion of them. The table lists approximately 200,000 clones, over 75% of them singletons. This record comes from a study of blood T cell repertoires in COVID-19. This CDR3 has 16 amino acids. V lost 0 bases to trimming and J lost 8 bases; unmatched junction nucleotides: 11. The germline V gene has CDR1 MNHEY and CDR2 SVGAGI.

Sequencing was done on a sample of PBMCs or T cells enriched from blood (not recorded which). The clonotype was recovered from a man aged 35 to 55 who had recovered from COVID-19. The V and J genes are TRBV6-5 and TRBJ1-2, with 8 bases identical to TRBD1. For the CDR3, the DNA is TGTGCCAGCAGTTACTCGAGGAGCTCGACAGGGGAAGGCTACACCTTC. Translating it yields CASSYSRSSTGEGYTF.